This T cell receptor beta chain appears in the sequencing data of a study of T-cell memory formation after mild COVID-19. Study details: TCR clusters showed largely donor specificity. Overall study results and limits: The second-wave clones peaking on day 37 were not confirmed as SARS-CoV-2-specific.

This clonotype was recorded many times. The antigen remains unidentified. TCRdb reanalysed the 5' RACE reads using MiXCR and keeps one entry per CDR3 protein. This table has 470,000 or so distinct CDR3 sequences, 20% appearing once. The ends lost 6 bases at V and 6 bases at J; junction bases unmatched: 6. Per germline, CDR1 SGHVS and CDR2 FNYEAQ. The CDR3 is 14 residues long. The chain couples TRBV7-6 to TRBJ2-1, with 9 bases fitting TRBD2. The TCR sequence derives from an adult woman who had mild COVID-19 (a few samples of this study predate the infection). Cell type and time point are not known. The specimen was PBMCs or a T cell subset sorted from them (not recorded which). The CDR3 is CASRSGRLGNEQFF. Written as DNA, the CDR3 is TGTGCCAGCAGAAGCGGGAGGCTGGGCAATGAGCAGTTCTTC.